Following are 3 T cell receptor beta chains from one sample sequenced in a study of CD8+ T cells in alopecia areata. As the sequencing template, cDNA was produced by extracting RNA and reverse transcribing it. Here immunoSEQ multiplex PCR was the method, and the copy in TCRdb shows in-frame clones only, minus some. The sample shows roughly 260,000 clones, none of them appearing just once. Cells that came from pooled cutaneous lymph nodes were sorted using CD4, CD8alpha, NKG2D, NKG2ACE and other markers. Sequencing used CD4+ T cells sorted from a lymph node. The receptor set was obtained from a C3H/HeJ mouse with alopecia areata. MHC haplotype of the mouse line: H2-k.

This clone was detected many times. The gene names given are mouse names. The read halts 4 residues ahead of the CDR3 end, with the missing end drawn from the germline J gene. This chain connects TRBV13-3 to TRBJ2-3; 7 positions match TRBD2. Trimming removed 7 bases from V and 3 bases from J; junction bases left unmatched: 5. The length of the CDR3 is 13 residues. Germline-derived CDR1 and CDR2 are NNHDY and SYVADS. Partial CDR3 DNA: TGTGCCAGCGGGGGGGTTGGCGCAGAA. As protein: CASGGVGAE. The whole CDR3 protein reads CASGGVGAETLYF.

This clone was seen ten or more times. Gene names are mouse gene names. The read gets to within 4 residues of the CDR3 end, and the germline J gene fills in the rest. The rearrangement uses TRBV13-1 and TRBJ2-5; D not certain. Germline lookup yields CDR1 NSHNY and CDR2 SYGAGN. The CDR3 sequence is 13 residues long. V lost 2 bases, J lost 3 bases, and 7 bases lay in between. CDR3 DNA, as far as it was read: TGTGCCAGCAGTGAGAGACAACAAGAC. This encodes CASSERQQD. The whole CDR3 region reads CASSERQQDTQYF.

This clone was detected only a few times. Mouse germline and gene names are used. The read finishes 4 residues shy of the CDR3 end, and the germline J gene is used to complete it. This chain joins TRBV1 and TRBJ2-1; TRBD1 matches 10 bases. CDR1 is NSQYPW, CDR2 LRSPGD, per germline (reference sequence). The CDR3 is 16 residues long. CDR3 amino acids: CTCSALRQGAQAEQFF. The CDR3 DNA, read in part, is TGCACCTGCAGTGCCCTCCGACAGGGGGCGCAGGCT.